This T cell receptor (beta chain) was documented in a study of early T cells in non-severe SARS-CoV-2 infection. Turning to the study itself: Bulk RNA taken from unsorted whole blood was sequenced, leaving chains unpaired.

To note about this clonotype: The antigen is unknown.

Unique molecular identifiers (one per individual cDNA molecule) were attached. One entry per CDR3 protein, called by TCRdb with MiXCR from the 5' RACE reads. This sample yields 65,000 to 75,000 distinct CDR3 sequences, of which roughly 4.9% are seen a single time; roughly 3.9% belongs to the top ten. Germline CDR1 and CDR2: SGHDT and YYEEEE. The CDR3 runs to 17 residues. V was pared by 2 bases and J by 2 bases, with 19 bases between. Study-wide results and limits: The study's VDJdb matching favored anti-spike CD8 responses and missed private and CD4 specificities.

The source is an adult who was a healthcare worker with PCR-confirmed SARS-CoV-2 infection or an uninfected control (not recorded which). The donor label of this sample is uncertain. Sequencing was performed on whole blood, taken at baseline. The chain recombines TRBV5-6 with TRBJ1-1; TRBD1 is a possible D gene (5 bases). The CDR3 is CASSFYQGRPENTEAFF. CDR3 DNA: TGTGCCAGCAGCTTTTACCAGGGCAGGCCGGAAAACACTGAAGCTTTCTTT.